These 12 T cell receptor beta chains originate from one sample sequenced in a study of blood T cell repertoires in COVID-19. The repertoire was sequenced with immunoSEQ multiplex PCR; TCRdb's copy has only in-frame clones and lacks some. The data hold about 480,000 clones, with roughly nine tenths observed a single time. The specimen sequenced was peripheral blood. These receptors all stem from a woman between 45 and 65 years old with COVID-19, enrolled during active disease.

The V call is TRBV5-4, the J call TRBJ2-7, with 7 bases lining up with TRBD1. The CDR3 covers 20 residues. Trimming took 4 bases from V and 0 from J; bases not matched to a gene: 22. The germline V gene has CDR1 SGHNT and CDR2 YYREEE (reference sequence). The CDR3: CASSPKLRDREGIGSYEQYF. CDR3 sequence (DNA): TGTGCCAGCAGCCCTAAACTTCGTGACAGGGAAGGGATTGGCTCCTACGAGCAGTACTTC.

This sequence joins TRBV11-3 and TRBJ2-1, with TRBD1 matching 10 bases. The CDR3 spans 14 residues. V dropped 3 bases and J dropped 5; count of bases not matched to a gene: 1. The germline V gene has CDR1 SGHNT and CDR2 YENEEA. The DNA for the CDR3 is TGTGCCAGCAGCTTTGGGACAGGGGACAATGAGCAGTTCTTC. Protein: CASSFGTGDNEQFF.

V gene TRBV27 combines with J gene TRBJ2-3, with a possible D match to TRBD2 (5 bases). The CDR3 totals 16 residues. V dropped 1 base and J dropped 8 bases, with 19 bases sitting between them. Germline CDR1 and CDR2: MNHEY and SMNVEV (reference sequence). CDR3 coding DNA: TGTGCCAGCAGTTTATTGACCGGGGAGCGGTTTGGTACGCAGTATTTT. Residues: CASSLLTGERFGTQYF.

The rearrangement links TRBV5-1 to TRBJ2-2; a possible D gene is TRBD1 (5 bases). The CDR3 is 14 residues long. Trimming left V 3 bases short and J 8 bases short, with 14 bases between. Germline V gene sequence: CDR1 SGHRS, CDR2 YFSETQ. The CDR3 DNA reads TGCGCCAGCAGCTCTATCATGCAGGGAGGGGAGCTGTTTTTT. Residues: CASSSIMQGGELFF.

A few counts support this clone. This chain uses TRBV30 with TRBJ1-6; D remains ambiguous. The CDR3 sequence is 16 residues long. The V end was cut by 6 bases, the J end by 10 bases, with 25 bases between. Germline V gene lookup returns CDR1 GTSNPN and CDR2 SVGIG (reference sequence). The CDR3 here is CACDLQGGRIGSPLHF. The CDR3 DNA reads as TGTGCCTGTGACCTACAAGGAGGGAGGATCGGATCACCCCTCCACTTT.

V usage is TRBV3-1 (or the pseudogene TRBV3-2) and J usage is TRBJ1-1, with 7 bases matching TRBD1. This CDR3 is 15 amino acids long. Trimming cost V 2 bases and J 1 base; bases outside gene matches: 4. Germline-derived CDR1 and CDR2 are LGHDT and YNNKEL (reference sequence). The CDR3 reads CASSQSDRANTEAFF. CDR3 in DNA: TGTGCCAGCAGCCAATCCGACAGGGCGAACACTGAAGCTTTCTTT.

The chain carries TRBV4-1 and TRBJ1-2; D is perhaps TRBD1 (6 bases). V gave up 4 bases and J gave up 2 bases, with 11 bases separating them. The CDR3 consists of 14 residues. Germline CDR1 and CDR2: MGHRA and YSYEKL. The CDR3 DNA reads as TGCGCCAGCAGCCCTCCCACAGGGAACTATGGCTACACCTTC. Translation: CASSPPTGNYGYTF.

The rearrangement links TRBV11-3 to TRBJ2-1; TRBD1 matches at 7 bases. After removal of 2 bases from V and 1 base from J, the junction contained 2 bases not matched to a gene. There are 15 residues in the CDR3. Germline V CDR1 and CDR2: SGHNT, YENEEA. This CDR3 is CASSLTGVSYNEQFF. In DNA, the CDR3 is TGTGCCAGCAGCTTAACAGGGGTATCCTACAATGAGCAGTTCTTC.

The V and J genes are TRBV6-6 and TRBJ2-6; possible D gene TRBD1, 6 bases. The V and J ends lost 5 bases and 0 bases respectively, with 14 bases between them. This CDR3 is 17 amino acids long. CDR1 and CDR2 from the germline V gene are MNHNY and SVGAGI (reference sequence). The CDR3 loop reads CASSPRQVPSGANVLTF. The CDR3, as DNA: TGTGCCAGCAGTCCGCGACAGGTACCCTCTGGGGCCAACGTCCTGACTTTC.

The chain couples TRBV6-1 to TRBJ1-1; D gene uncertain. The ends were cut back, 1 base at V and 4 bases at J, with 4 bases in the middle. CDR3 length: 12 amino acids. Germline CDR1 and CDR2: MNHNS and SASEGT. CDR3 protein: CASSEGATEAFF. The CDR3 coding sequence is TGTGCCAGCAGTGAAGGAGCCACTGAAGCTTTCTTT.

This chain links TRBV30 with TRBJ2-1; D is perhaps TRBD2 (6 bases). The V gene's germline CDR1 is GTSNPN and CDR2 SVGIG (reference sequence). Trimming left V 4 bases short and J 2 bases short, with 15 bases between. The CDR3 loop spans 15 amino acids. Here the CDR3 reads CAWTEGSGPYNEQFF. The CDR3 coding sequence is TGTGCCTGGACGGAGGGGAGCGGCCCCTACAATGAGCAGTTCTTC.

The CDR3 reads CASSHAGGDTQYF. Here the CDR3 DNA reads TGTGCCAGCAGTCACGCCGGGGGGGATACGCAGTATTTT. The V gene is TRBV27, the J gene TRBJ2-3, with 7 nucleotides matching TRBD2. The CDR3 contains 13 residues. The trim removed 5 bases at V and 6 bases at J, leaving 5 bases unmatched. The germline CDR1 and CDR2 sequences are MNHEY and SMNVEV (reference sequence).